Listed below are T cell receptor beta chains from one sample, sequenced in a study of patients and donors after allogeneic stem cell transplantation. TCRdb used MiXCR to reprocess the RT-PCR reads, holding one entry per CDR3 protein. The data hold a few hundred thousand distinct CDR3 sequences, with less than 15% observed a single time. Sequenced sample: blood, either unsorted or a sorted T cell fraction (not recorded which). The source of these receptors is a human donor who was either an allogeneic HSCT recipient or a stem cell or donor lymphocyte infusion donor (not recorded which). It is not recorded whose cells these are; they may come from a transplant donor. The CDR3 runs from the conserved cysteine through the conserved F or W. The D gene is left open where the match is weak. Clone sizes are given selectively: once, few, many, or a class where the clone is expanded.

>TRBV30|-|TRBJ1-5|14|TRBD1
TGTGCCTGGACGAGACAGGGTAGCGATCAGCCCCAGCATTTT
CAWTRQGSDQPQHF
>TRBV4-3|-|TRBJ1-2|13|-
TGCGCCAGCAGCCAAGAATGGGCCTATGGCTACACCTTC
CASSQEWAYGYTF
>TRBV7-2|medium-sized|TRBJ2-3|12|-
TGTGCCAGCCTCGGGGACACAGATACGCAGTATTTT
CASLGDTDTQYF
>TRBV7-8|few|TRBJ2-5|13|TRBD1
TGTGCCAGCAAGAACAGGGGCCAAGAGACCCAGTACTTC
CASKNRGQETQYF
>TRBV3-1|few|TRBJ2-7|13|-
TGTGCCAGCAGCCAAGATCTAAACGGGAGCCGCTACTTC
CASSQDLNGSRYF
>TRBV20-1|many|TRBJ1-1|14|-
TGCAGTGCTAGAGAGGGGACGGTCAACACTGAAGCTTTCTTT
CSAREGTVNTEAFF
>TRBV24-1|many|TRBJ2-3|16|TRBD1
TGTGCCACCAGTGATGGGGACAGGGGTTTTGCAGATACGCAGTATTTT
CATSDGDRGFADTQYF
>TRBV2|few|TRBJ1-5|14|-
TGTGCCAGCAGTGGGGTAGGGCCTGGGCAGCCCCAGCATTTT
CASSGVGPGQPQHF
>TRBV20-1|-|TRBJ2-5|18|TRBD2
TGCAGTGCTGCCGCCGGGGGGACTCGGCTAGCGGGGGGTGAGACCCAGTACTTC
CSAAAGGTRLAGGETQYF
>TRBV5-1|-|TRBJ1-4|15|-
TGCGCCAGCAGCGGGCAGGGCCTCCGGGGTGAAAAACTGTTTTTT
CASSGQGLRGEKLFF
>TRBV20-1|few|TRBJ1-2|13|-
TGCAGTGCCAACCGAGGGGGGTCCTATGGCTACACCTTC
CSANRGGSYGYTF
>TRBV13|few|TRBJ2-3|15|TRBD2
TGTGCCAGCAGCCCCAGCGGGGAGCGTACAGATACGCAGTATTTT
CASSPSGERTDTQYF
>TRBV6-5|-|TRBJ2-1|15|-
TGTGCCAGCAGTTACTCGAGGGGGGGGGCCGTTGAGCAGTTCTTC
CASSYSRGGAVEQFF
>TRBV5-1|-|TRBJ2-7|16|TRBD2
TGCGCCAGCAGCCCACCACTGGGCGGGAGCTCCTACGAGCAGTACTTC
CASSPPLGGSSYEQYF
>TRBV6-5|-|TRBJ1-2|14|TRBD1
TGTGCCAGCAGTTATCGGGACAGGGGCCCTGGCTACACCTTC
CASSYRDRGPGYTF
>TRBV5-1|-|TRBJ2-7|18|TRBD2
TGCGCCAGCAGCTTGGGTAGCGGGAGACCGCTCGAGTCGTACGAGCAGTACTTC
CASSLGSGRPLESYEQYF
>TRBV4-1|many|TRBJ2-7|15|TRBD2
TGCGCCAGCAGCCGCGCAGGGCTAGCGGCCTACGAGCAGTACTTC
CASSRAGLAAYEQYF
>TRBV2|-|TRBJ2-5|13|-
TGTGCCAGCAGTGGTCAGTACCAAGAGACCCAGTACTTC
CASSGQYQETQYF
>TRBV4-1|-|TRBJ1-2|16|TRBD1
TGCGCCAGCAGCCAAGATCTCCTGACAGGGGGCTATGGCTACACCTTC
CASSQDLLTGGYGYTF
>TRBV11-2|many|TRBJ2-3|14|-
TGTGCCAGCAGCGGTGGCGAGATAACAGATACGCAGTATTTT
CASSGGEITDTQYF